This T cell receptor beta chain was recovered during a study of blood T cell repertoires in COVID-19. The overall study: Acute and convalescent COVID-19 specimens originated in the United States, Italy and Spain.

Per the original methods: Cell counts per sample came from amplifying reference gene primers. Profiled with immunoSEQ multiplex PCR; TCRdb holds only in-frame clones, not every one. V, J and clone size derive from that table, while D and trimming were established from the DNA sequence. The sample consists of about 130,000 clones, 70% to 85% of them appearing once. Trimming removed 6 bases from V and 2 bases from J, with 14 bases in between. The CDR3 has 14 residues. CDR1 and CDR2 from the germline V gene are MNHEY and SVGAGI. The receptor comes from a man aged 50-59 years who had recovered from COVID-19. The sample was PBMCs or T cells enriched from blood (not recorded which). The chain carries TRBV6-5 and TRBJ2-7, with D possibly being TRBD1 (6 bases). This CDR3 is CASRDRGKPYEQYF. CDR3 nucleotide sequence: TGTGCCAGCAGGGACAGAGGGAAACCCTACGAGCAGTACTTC.